These 10 T cell receptor beta chains originate from one sample sequenced in a study of beta chain features in type 1 diabetes (dated by TCRdb to 2016 to 2019). Results the study describes overall, beyond this receptor: Type 1 diabetes patients showed a moderate but significant shortening of TCRB CDR3 length in all four CD4+ subsets.

These receptors are not linked to any known antigen. Receptor amplification or capture employed the immunoSEQ multiplex PCR assay. The entire isolated RNA was reverse transcribed using the High Capacity cDNA Reverse Transcription Kit, and thus expressed TCRB transcripts were sequenced. Not all clones reach the TCRdb copy of this immuneACCESS table, which keeps in-frame sequences only. Checked studies attribute under half of the gap to unresolved V genes and leave the rest unexplained. The sample table contains fewer than 110,000 clones; only one count was recorded for over 25% of them. 0.5% to 0.6% of the sample comes from the top ten. The sequenced sample was central memory CD4+ T cells from blood. The receptors come from a woman younger than 35 with type 1 diabetes.

This clone was counted a few times. A read error may account for a junction end that differs from germline. This sequence joins TRBV6-6 and TRBJ2-5, with TRBD2 as a possible D gene (5 bases). Germline V gene lookup returns CDR1 MNHNY and CDR2 SVGAGI (reference sequence). This CDR3 is 15 amino acids long. The CDR3 DNA sequence: TGTGCCATCAGTGATGCGGCGGGCAGACAAGAGACCCAGTACTTC. Its protein is CAISDAAGRQETQYF.

The rearrangement joins TRBV5-6 to TRBJ1-4; no reliable D call. This CDR3 is 12 amino acids long. Germline CDR1 SGHDT, CDR2 YYEEEE. V shed 0 bases and J shed 8 bases, with 5 bases lying between them. The CDR3 DNA reads TGTGCCAGCAGCTTGGGAGGGGAAAAACTGTTTTTT. Amino acid sequence: CASSLGGEKLFF.

The V and J genes are TRBV6-1 and TRBJ2-1; no clear D gene. Germline V gene data show CDR1 as MNHNS and CDR2 as SASEGT. The V end lost 4 bases, the J end lost 4 bases, and 2 bases lay between the germline ends. There are 11 residues in the CDR3. CDR3 DNA sequence: TGTGCCAGCAGTGCGTACAATGAGCAGTTCTTC. Translation gives CASSAYNEQFF.

The rearrangement joins TRBV5-4 to TRBJ2-4; a possible D gene is TRBD2 (5 bases). Germline loops: CDR1 SGHNT, CDR2 YYREEE (reference sequence). V was pared by 0 bases and J by 9 bases, with 10 bases between. This CDR3 comprises 13 residues. The CDR3 DNA follows: TGTGCCAGCAGCTTGGGGACTCCCGGCATTCAGTACTTC. It yields the protein CASSLGTPGIQYF.

This clone was found a few times. The genes are TRBV5-1 and TRBJ2-3; possibly TRBD2 for D (5 bases). Germline CDR1 is SGHRS and CDR2 is YFSETQ. Trimming stripped 4 bases from V and 2 bases from J, with 11 bases between. There are 14 residues in the CDR3. The CDR3 here is CASSLLGNTDTQYF. In DNA form, the CDR3 reads TGCGCCAGCAGCCTACTAGGAAACACAGATACGCAGTATTTT.

CDR3 protein: CASSTGTNEKLFF. CDR3 in DNA: TGTGCCAGCAGCACCGGGACTAATGAAAAACTGTTTTTT. The chain combines TRBV5-4 with TRBJ1-4; D ambiguous. Looked up from germline, CDR1 is SGHNT and CDR2 is YYREEE (reference sequence). V dropped 4 bases and J dropped 2 bases, with 6 bases sitting between them. CDR3 length equals 13 residues.

The V and J genes are TRBV6-1 and TRBJ2-3, with D tentatively TRBD2 (5 bases). With 7 bases removed from V and 0 bases from J, the gap between germline ends came to 11 bases. There are 14 residues in the CDR3. Germline V gives CDR1 MNHNS, CDR2 SASEGT. The CDR3 region has the DNA TGTGCCAGCAAGGGAGCTGTTAGCACAGATACGCAGTATTTT. This translates into CASKGAVSTDTQYF.

This chain joins TRBV4-1 and TRBJ1-2; 7 nucleotides line up with TRBD1. Germline CDR1 MGHRA, CDR2 YSYEKL. The V and J ends lost 1 base and 4 bases, in that order; junction bases with no gene match: 3. The CDR3 contains 14 residues. DNA of the CDR3: TGCGCCAGCAGCCAAGGACAGGGTAGCTATGGCTACACCTTC. This gives the protein CASSQGQGSYGYTF.

This clone has only a few counts. The chain carries TRBV18 and TRBJ1-1, with 7 bases fitting TRBD1. V was clipped by 3 bases and J by 0 bases; unmatched bases: 10. The CDR3 is 17 amino acids. CDR1 is KGHSH, CDR2 LQKENI, per germline. CDR3 amino acids: CASSPGNRQGLNTEAFF. CDR3 coding DNA: TGTGCCAGCTCACCGGGTAACCGACAGGGCCTGAACACTGAAGCTTTCTTT.

This clone has just a few counts. The chain employs TRBV6-6 and TRBJ2-7; a weak D match, TRBD2 (5 bases). This CDR3 region has 14 residues. Germline assignment: CDR1 MNHNY and CDR2 SVGAGI (reference sequence). V gave up 3 bases and J gave up 5 bases, with 14 bases separating them. The CDR3 DNA is TGTGCCAGCAGTTATGGTGGGAGTGGAAACGAGCAGTACTTC. Its translation is CASSYGGSGNEQYF.